This TCR beta chain was retrieved from a study of Tregs in tolerant kidney transplant recipients. Findings and limits, study-wide: The small number of patients limits these findings pending further validation. Changing PCR primers prevented nucleotide comparison between some patients' samples.

Generated by immunoSEQ multiplex PCR, the TCRdb table keeps only in-frame clones and is missing some. The sample lists about 110,000 clones, almost 90% occurring once. CDR1 and CDR2 from the germline V gene are MNHNS and SASEGT. Trimming took 3 bases from V and 3 from J; bases not matched to a gene: 6. The CDR3 length is 17 residues. Turning to this clone: Its antigen is undetermined.

Unstimulated Tregs (CD4+CD25+CD127-) and CD4+CD25- non-Tregs were sorted from PBMCs. This chain links TRBV6-1 with TRBJ1-4; TRBD1 matches 11 bases. The sample here was CD4+ T cells from blood, taken before the transplant. The clonotype was recovered from a human donor who received a combined kidney and bone marrow transplant. This CDR3 is CASSEDRGRASNEKLFF. The CDR3 DNA reads as TGTGCCAGCAGTGAGGACAGGGGGCGCGCATCTAATGAAAAACTGTTTTTT.